This TCR beta chain derives from a study of shared clonotypes between healthy human individuals. CDR3 length equals 16 residues. Deletions cut 6 bases from V and 1 base from J, with 21 bases between. CDR1 is SQVTM, CDR2 ANQGSEA, per germline. A note on this clone: What it recognizes is unknown.

The naive CD8 fraction comprised CD45RO-negative cells positively selected for CCR7 and excluded terminally differentiated effector memory CD45RA+ cells. Repertoires were generated with immunoSEQ multiplex PCR, while TCRdb's copy carries only in-frame clones and drops some. The data contain 630,000 or so clones, roughly 98% of them singletons. Study results and limitations: The expectation was that sequencing depth would affect clonotype sharing among donors.

This TCR was sampled from a man younger than 45 in good health. The chain links TRBV29-1 to TRBJ2-5, with a possible D match to TRBD2 (7 bases). What was sequenced was naive CD8+ T cells sorted from blood. The CDR3 sequence: CSVAGGPVLVQETQYF. The CDR3 bases are TGCAGCGTGGCCGGGGGGCCCGTTCTGGTCCAAGAGACCCAGTACTTC.